Listed here are 27 T cell receptor beta chains from one sample, sequenced in a study of cytomegalovirus exposure and HLA in healthy donors. It was with 60 Vbeta and 13 Jbeta primers that the PCR ran. Assay used: immunoSEQ multiplex PCR; TCRdb lists only in-frame clones, some missing. The sample has 75,000 to 90,000 clones; nearly 80% are singletons. The sequenced sample was PBMCs. Source of these receptors: a middle-aged woman in good health and CMV-seropositive.

In its sample, this clone was seen a few times. The chain has TRBV27 and TRBJ2-5, with D maybe TRBD1 (6 bases). This CDR3 is 15 amino acids long. The V gene's germline CDR1 is MNHEY and CDR2 SMNVEV (reference sequence). V was cut by 1 base and J by 3 bases, with 12 bases left in between. The CDR3 reads CASSLWAGTKETQYF. CDR3 nucleotide sequence: TGTGCCAGCAGTTTATGGGCAGGGACAAAAGAGACCCAGTACTTC.

V gene TRBV7-6 combines with J gene TRBJ2-2, with 9 bases identical to TRBD1. The CDR3 covers 16 residues. Germline assignment: CDR1 SGHVS and CDR2 FNYEAQ. The junction had 4 bases not matched to a gene; V was cut back by 2 bases and J by 3 bases. CDR3 region: CASSLTGGSDTGELFF. The DNA of the CDR3 is TGTGCCAGCAGCTTAACAGGGGGCTCGGACACCGGGGAGCTGTTTTTT.

This chain joins TRBV19 and TRBJ1-6, with 9 bases that match TRBD1. The CDR3 loop spans 12 amino acids. Germline CDR1 is LNHDA and CDR2 is SQIVND (reference sequence). V lost 10 bases and J lost 9; bases outside the gene matches: 4. CDR3 amino acids: CATKQGASPLHF. Written as DNA, the CDR3 is TGTGCCACTAAACAGGGGGCTTCACCCCTCCACTTT.

The chain employs TRBV4-3 and TRBJ1-2; D gene ambiguous. The CDR3 extends over 16 amino acids. Germline V gene data show CDR1 as LGHNA and CDR2 as YSLEER. Trimming shortened V by 4 bases and J by 5 bases, and 20 bases separated the two germline ends. Written as DNA, the CDR3 is TGCGCCAGCAGCCCCTCTCGGCGGTGGACTGCGTATGGCTACACCTTC. It yields the protein CASSPSRRWTAYGYTF.

The rearrangement uses TRBV29-1 and TRBJ2-2, with 7 bases identical to TRBD2. CDR3 length: 14 residues. Germline trimming cut 4 bases from V and 3 bases from J; bases unmatched to any gene: 5. Germline CDR1 is SQVTM and CDR2 is ANQGSEA. The CDR3 region has the DNA TGCAGCGTTGGGGGGGGTTCCCACACCGGGGAGCTGTTTTTT. Translated: CSVGGGSHTGELFF.

This clone was seen a handful of times. The chain uses TRBV6-5 and TRBJ2-7; a possible D gene is TRBD1 (5 bases). V lost 5 bases to trimming and J lost 2 bases, with 10 bases between them. CDR3 length: 13 amino acids. Germline CDR1 and CDR2: MNHEY and SVGAGI. The CDR3 protein is CASSLTTAYEQYF. CDR3 in DNA: TGTGCCAGCAGTCTAACGACAGCCTACGAGCAGTACTTC.

The chain employs TRBV6-7 and TRBJ1-2; possibly TRBD1 for D (6 bases). TRBV6-7 is placed among ORFs of uncertain function. Deletions cut 6 bases from V and 5 bases from J, with 13 bases between. This CDR3 has 13 amino acids. The CDR3 is CASRARGRYGYTF. CDR3 DNA sequence: TGTGCCAGCAGAGCAAGGGGGAGATATGGCTACACCTTC.

The V call is TRBV4-2, the J call TRBJ1-4; unclear D gene. The CDR3 contains 12 residues. The V end was cut by 0 bases, the J end by 13 bases, with 9 bases between. The V gene's germline CDR1 is LGHNA and CDR2 YNFKEQ. The CDR3 DNA reads TGTGCCAGCAGCCAAGAGCAGCGAACACTGTTTTTT. Translating gives CASSQEQRTLFF.

Concerning this clone itself: The sample carries other DNA sequences with the same CDR3. The gene calls are TRBV7-2 and TRBJ2-5; 9 nucleotides agree with TRBD1. Trimming at V came to 5 bases and at J to 3 bases, leaving 1 base not matched to a gene. Looked up from germline, CDR1 is SGHTA and CDR2 is FQGNSA. The CDR3 has 13 amino acids. The CDR3 DNA follows: TGTGCCAGCAGCCGGGACAGGGAAGAGACCCAGTACTTC. Its protein is CASSRDREETQYF.

V is TRBV10-3 and J is TRBJ1-5; possibly TRBD1 for D (6 bases). V was clipped by 6 bases and J by 2 bases, with 17 bases between them. Germline CDR1 ENHRY, CDR2 SYGVKD. The CDR3 runs 16 residues. CDR3 nucleotide sequence: TGTGCCATCAGCCCACAACAGGGAGAAGGCAATCAGCCCCAGCATTTT. It is translated as CAISPQQGEGNQPQHF.

V is TRBV7-2 and J is TRBJ2-5, with TRBD1 matching over 7 bases. This CDR3 contains 15 residues. Trimming at V came to 5 bases and at J to 0 bases, leaving 6 bases not matched to a gene. Germline loops: CDR1 SGHTA, CDR2 FQGNSA. CDR3 sequence: CASSGRGYYQETQYF. The CDR3 DNA is TGTGCCAGCAGCGGCAGGGGGTACTACCAAGAGACCCAGTACTTC.

The chain carries TRBV6-5 and TRBJ2-2; D is uncertain. This CDR3 is built from 13 residues. The germline V and J ends were trimmed by 4 bases and 6 bases, with 9 bases remaining between them. The germline V gene has CDR1 MNHEY and CDR2 SVGAGI. DNA for the CDR3: TGTGCCAGCAGTTCGTGGTCGGCCGGGGAGCTGTTTTTT. Amino acids: CASSSWSAGELFF.

This clone was counted only a few times. The gene calls are TRBV4-1 and TRBJ2-3; TRBD2 matches at 8 bases. Trimming at V came to 2 bases and at J to 5 bases, leaving 9 bases not matched to a gene. Looked up from germline, CDR1 is MGHRA and CDR2 is YSYEKL. CDR3 length: 16 amino acids. In DNA, the CDR3 is TGCGCCAGCAGCCAAAGGGGCGGGGGGAGCCGAGATACGCAGTATTTT. This sequence encodes CASSQRGGGSRDTQYF.

The rearrangement links TRBV6-5 to TRBJ1-1; unclear D gene. This CDR3 has 14 amino acids. V was shortened by 6 bases and J by 0 bases, with 11 bases between the two germline ends. The germline CDR1 and CDR2 sequences are MNHEY and SVGAGI. CDR3 sequence reads: CASRMGDLNTEAFF. DNA for the CDR3: TGTGCCAGCAGAATGGGAGACCTGAACACTGAAGCTTTCTTT.

DNA of the CDR3: TGCGCCAGCAGCGTAATTCCGGGACAGGGTAACGGCTACACCTTC. Protein sequence: CASSVIPGQGNGYTF. This rearrangement joins TRBV5-1 to TRBJ1-2; 9 nucleotides agree with TRBD1. CDR3 length: 15 residues. Germline V gene lookup returns CDR1 SGHRS and CDR2 YFSETQ. Trimming at V came to 4 bases and at J to 8 bases, leaving 12 bases not matched to a gene.

The chain has TRBV28 and TRBJ2-2; 9 bases line up with TRBD1. This CDR3 has 15 amino acids. Germline CDR1 reads MDHEN; CDR2 reads SYDVKM. The J segment lost 6 bases and the V segment lost 4 bases, leaving 6 bases of the junction unmatched. The CDR3 DNA is TGTGCCAGCAGTTCGTCGGGACAGGGCTCCGGGGAGCTGTTTTTT. Translating it yields CASSSSGQGSGELFF.

This clone was detected only once. The chain combines TRBV4-3 with TRBJ2-1; D is possibly TRBD1 (6 bases). CDR3 length equals 16 residues. Deletions cut 3 bases from V and 8 bases from J, with 20 bases between. Germline assignment: CDR1 LGHNA and CDR2 YSLEER. This CDR3 is CASSHRGTDHRDEQFF. The CDR3, as DNA: TGCGCCAGCAGCCATAGGGGGACGGACCATCGGGATGAGCAGTTCTTC.

V and J are TRBV7-7 and TRBJ1-3; tentative D call: TRBD1 (5 bases). The V gene lost 2 bases and the J gene lost 1 base, with 9 bases spanning the gap. The germline V gene has CDR1 SSHAT and CDR2 FNYEAQ (reference sequence). There are 15 residues in the CDR3. CDR3 coding DNA: TGTGCCAGCAGCTTAAATTCAGGGTCTGGAAACACCATATATTTT. This codes for CASSLNSGSGNTIYF.

The chain employs TRBV27 and TRBJ2-7; 8 nucleotides align to TRBD1. CDR1 and CDR2 from the germline V gene are MNHEY and SMNVEV (reference sequence). The CDR3 runs to 13 residues. Germline trimming cut 4 bases from V and 3 bases from J; bases unmatched to any gene: 2. The CDR3: CASSSTGDYEQYF. As DNA, the CDR3 is TGTGCCAGCAGTTCGACAGGGGACTACGAGCAGTACTTC.

The chain has TRBV6-6 and TRBJ2-5; D is ambiguous. CDR3 length equals 14 residues. CDR1 MNHNY and CDR2 SVGAGI come from the germline V gene (reference sequence). Trimming left V 2 bases short and J 2 bases short, with 9 bases between. The CDR3: CASSYGLSQETQYF. Written as DNA, the CDR3 is TGTGCCAGCAGTTACGGGCTGAGTCAAGAGACCCAGTACTTC.

The CDR3 DNA sequence: TGTGCCAGCAGCATGCGACAGGGGTTAGCTACTGAAGCTTTCTTT. Translated: CASSMRQGLATEAFF. The V call is TRBV5-4, the J call TRBJ1-1; 8 nucleotides align to TRBD1. V lost 4 bases to trimming and J lost 5 bases; unmatched junction nucleotides: 10. The V gene's germline CDR1 is SGHNT and CDR2 YYREEE (reference sequence). The CDR3 loop spans 15 amino acids.

Notes on this clone: A read error may account for a junction end that differs from germline. The rearrangement links TRBV7-9 to TRBJ1-2; 8 bases match TRBD1. This CDR3 is built from 12 residues. Germline CDR1 is SEHNR and CDR2 is FQNEAQ (reference sequence). This CDR3 reads CSSSTGGDGYTF. The DNA for the CDR3 is TGTTCCAGCAGCACAGGGGGTGATGGCTACACCTTC.

DNA of the CDR3: TGTGCCAGCAGTGATGGGGCATACACCGGGGAGCTGTTTTTT. It translates to CASSDGAYTGELFF. V and J are TRBV6-1 and TRBJ2-2, with a weak D call TRBD1 (5 bases). The CDR3 is 14 residues long. Trimming left V 3 bases short and J 3 bases short, with 8 bases between. Germline lookup yields CDR1 MNHNS and CDR2 SASEGT.

This clone was seen a single time. This chain links TRBV18 with TRBJ2-5, with a possible D match to TRBD2 (5 bases). The CDR3 runs to 16 residues. Germline V gene sequence: CDR1 KGHSH, CDR2 LQKENI. Trimming pared 8 bases from V and 4 bases from J, leaving 23 bases between. The CDR3 spells CASGSNGVLEGETQYF. CDR3 nucleotides: TGTGCCAGCGGGAGCAACGGGGTTCTTGAGGGAGAGACCCAGTACTTC. Complete variable domain (other parts from reference TRBV18 and TRBJ2-5): NAGVMQNPRHLVRRRGQEARLRCSPMKGHSHVYWYRQLPEEGLKFMVYLQKENIIDESGMPKERFSAEFPKEGPSILRIQQVVRGDSAAYFCASGSNGVLEGETQYFGPGTRLLVL.

The V call is TRBV11-1, the J call TRBJ2-7; perhaps TRBD1 as D (6 bases). This CDR3 is 15 amino acids long. Between the trimmed V and J ends, which lost 1 base and 3 bases, there was a span of 13 bases. Looked up from germline, CDR1 is SGHAT and CDR2 is FQDESV (reference sequence). DNA of the CDR3: TGTGCCAGCAGCTTAGGGACAGCTTCTGGCTACGAGCAGTACTTC. This codes for CASSLGTASGYEQYF.

The chain recombines TRBV9 with TRBJ2-7; D ambiguous. Deletions cut 5 bases from V and 3 bases from J, with 12 bases between. Germline CDR1 reads SGDLS; CDR2 reads YYNGEE. The CDR3 sequence is 13 residues long. CDR3 amino acids: CASSLDLNYEQYF. The CDR3 DNA sequence: TGTGCCAGCAGTCTCGACTTAAACTACGAGCAGTACTTC.

The chain couples TRBV7-2 to TRBJ1-1; 8 bases fit TRBD1. From germline, CDR1 is SGHTA and CDR2 FQGNSA. This CDR3 region has 17 residues. Trimming took 1 base from V and 0 from J; bases not matched to a gene: 7. CDR3 protein: CASSLGGQGFVNTEAFF. Here the CDR3 DNA reads TGTGCCAGCAGCTTAGGTGGACAGGGCTTTGTGAACACTGAAGCTTTCTTT.